The 5 T cell receptor beta chains below come from one sample, sequenced in a study of neoadjuvant anti-PD-1 for oral cavity cancer (dated by TCRdb to the early 2020s). This specimen's time point label, per the study, means: before neoadjuvant nivolumab. Library preparation was by the immunoSEQ multiplex PCR assay. TCRdb took over this immuneACCESS table, retaining in-frame rearrangements with V and J assigned. Such tables are incomplete; in checked studies, under half of the missing clones stem from an unresolved V gene, and the remainder is unexplained. The sample table contains roughly 14,000 clones; only one count was recorded for around 75% of them. The ten largest clones represent less than 3.5% of the sample. Sequencing used PBMCs, obtained before nivolumab (anti-PD-1) treatment. The receptors stem from a person between 40 and 85 years old with oral cavity squamous cell carcinoma.

The chain joins TRBV9 to TRBJ2-1; 7 nucleotides line up with TRBD2. In germline, CDR1 is SGDLS, CDR2 YYNGEE. With 4 bases clipped from V and 0 bases from J, the junction kept 7 bases outside the gene matches. This CDR3 is 16 amino acids long. In nucleotides, the CDR3 is TGTGCCAGCAGCCCCGGCGGGGGTGGCTCCTACAATGAGCAGTTCTTC. Translation gives CASSPGGGGSYNEQFF.

V is TRBV1 and J is TRBJ2-3; the tabulated D call, TRBD2, remains unverified against the DNA. TRBV1 is a pseudogene. The CDR3 has 17 amino acids. The CDR3 nucleotides read TGCACCAGCAGCCAAGTCTGGCGGGTTTCACCGGGTTATACGCAGTATTTT. This encodes CTSSQVWRVSPGYTQYF.

The chain combines TRBV2 with TRBJ2-1, with 9 bases lining up with TRBD2. The CDR3 covers 15 residues. In germline, CDR1 is SNHLY, CDR2 FYNNEI. V lost 7 bases to trimming and J lost 8 bases; unmatched junction nucleotides: 12. The CDR3 protein is CASKLTSGARDEQFF. CDR3 nucleotides: TGTGCCAGCAAGTTGACTAGCGGAGCCAGGGATGAGCAGTTCTTC.

The genes are TRBV11-2 and TRBJ1-4; TRBD1 aligns across 7 bases. V lost 4 bases, J lost 8 bases, and 10 bases stayed unmatched. In germline, CDR1 is SGHAT, CDR2 FQNNGV. This CDR3 region has 15 residues. This chain's CDR3 is CASSSPSRTGEKLFF. The CDR3 nucleotides are TGTGCCAGCAGCTCCCCGTCCAGGACAGGCGAAAAACTGTTTTTT. The whole variable domain, filled in from reference TRBV11-2 and TRBJ1-4, reads EAGVAQSPRYKIIEKRQSVAFWCNPISGHATLYWYQQILGQGPKLLIQFQNNGVVDDSQLPKDRFSAERLKGVDSTLKIQPAKLEDSAVYLCASSSPSRTGEKLFFGSGTQLSVL.

This chain connects TRBV2 to TRBJ2-7, with 7 bases lining up with TRBD1. This CDR3 is 17 amino acids long. V trimming: 2 bases; J trimming: 2 bases; junction bases outside the gene matches: 12. Germline values: CDR1 SNHLY, CDR2 FYNNEI. CDR3 in amino acids: CASSESTPGQQAYEQYF. DNA of the CDR3: TGTGCCAGCAGTGAATCAACTCCGGGACAGCAAGCCTACGAGCAGTACTTC.